The present T cell receptor beta chain was sequenced within a study of blood T cells in healthy people across ages. A few counts support this clonotype. The target antigen is unknown. Germline and junction disagree at one end, which may indicate a read error. The CDR3 contains 14 residues. CDR1 is MNHEY and CDR2 is SMNVEV in the germline V gene (reference sequence). Study-level points and caveats: Among long-lived donors, naive CD4+ cells were more numerous and diversity higher than in aged donors. Diversity figures derived from one million T cells were judged to underestimate the true value.

Donors were systemically healthy Caucasian individuals from Russia aged about 6 to 95 years. Sample-barcoded 5' priming and a J-beta primer mix drove a second PCR of 7 to 11 cycles. Each CDR3 protein is one row after TCRdb ran MiXCR on the 5' RACE reads. The data hold about 1.8 million distinct CDR3 sequences, with around half observed a single time. The sample was blood. The chain has TRBV27 and TRBJ2-4; TRBD1 is a possible D gene (6 bases). This TCR derives from a woman in her thirties or forties in good health. Here the CDR3 reads CASTKQGPKNIQYF. As DNA, the CDR3 is TGTGCCAGCACCAAACAGGGCCCCAAGAACATTCAGTACTTC.